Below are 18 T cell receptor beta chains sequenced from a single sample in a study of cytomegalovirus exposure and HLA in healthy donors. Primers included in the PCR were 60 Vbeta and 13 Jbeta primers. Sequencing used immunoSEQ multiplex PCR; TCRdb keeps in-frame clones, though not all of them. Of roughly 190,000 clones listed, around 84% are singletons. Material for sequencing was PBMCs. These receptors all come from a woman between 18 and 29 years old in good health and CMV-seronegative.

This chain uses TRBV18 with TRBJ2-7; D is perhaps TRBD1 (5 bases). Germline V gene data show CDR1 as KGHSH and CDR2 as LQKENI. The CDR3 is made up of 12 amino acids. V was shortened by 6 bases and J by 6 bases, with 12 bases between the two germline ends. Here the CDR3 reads CASSRDSVEQYV. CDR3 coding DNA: TGTGCCAGCTCCCGTGACAGTGTCGAGCAGTACGTC.

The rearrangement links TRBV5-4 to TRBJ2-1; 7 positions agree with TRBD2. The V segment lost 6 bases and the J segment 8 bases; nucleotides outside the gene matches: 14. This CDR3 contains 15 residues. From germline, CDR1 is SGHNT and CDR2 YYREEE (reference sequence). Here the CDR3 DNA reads TGTGCCAGCACCCCCAGGGCGCGGGAGAGGGATGAGCAGTTCTTC. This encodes CASTPRARERDEQFF.

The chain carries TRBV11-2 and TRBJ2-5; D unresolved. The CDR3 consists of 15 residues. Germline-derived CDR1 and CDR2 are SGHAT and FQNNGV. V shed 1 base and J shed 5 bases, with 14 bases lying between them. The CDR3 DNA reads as TGTGCCAGCAGCTTAGTGCGTTGGGCCAGTGAGACCCAGTACTTC. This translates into CASSLVRWASETQYF. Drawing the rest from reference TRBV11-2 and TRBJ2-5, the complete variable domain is EAGVAQSPRYKIIEKRQSVAFWCNPISGHATLYWYQQILGQGPKLLIQFQNNGVVDDSQLPKDRFSAERLKGVDSTLKIQPAKLEDSAVYLCASSLVRWASETQYFGPGTRLLVL.

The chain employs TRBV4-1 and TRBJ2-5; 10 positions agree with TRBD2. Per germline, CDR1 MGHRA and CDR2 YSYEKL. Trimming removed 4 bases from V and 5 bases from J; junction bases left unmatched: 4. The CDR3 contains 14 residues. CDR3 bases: TGCGCCAGCAGCCCAAGGACTAGCGGCGAGACCCAGTACTTC. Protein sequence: CASSPRTSGETQYF.

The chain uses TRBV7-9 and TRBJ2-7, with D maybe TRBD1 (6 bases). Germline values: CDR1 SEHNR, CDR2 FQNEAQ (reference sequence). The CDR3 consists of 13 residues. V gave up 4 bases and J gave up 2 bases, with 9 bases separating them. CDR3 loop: CASSSDSTYEQYF. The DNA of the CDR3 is TGTGCCAGCAGCTCGGACAGCACCTACGAGCAGTACTTC.

CDR3 residues: CASSAEGSSTGELFF. DNA for the CDR3: TGCGCCAGCAGCGCGGAGGGGAGTTCCACCGGGGAGCTGTTTTTT. The genes are TRBV5-1 and TRBJ2-2, with D possibly matching TRBD2 (6 bases). The CDR3 covers 15 residues. The ends were cut back, 4 bases at V and 4 bases at J, with 14 bases in the middle. The V gene's germline CDR1 is SGHRS and CDR2 YFSETQ.

The CDR3 sequence: CASSIAGSSGNTIYF. CDR3 sequence (DNA): TGTGCCAGTAGTATAGCGGGGAGCTCTGGAAACACCATATATTTT. The V gene is TRBV19, the J gene TRBJ1-3; D unresolved. V was clipped by 1 base and J by 0 bases, with 7 bases between them. Looked up from germline, CDR1 is LNHDA and CDR2 is SQIVND (reference sequence). The CDR3 has 15 amino acids.

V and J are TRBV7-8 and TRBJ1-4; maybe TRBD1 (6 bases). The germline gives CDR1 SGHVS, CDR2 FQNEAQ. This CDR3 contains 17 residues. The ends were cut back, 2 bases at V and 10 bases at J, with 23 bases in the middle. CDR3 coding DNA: TGTGCCAGCAGCTTACCGGCGGGGGGCCAAGGGTACGGAAAACTGTTTTTT. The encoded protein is CASSLPAGGQGYGKLFF.

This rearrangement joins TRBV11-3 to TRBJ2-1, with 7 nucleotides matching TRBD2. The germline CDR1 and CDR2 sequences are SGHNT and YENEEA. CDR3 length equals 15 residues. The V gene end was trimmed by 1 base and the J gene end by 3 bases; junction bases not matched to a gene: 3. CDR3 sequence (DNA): TGTGCCAGCAGCTTAGGGGGGGGAAACTACAATGAGCAGTTCTTC. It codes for CASSLGGGNYNEQFF.

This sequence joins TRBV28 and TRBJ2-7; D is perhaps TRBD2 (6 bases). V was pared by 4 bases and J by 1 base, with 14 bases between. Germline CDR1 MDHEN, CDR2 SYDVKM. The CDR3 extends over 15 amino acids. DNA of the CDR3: TGTGCCAGCAGTTCGGGTGGGCGGGGATCCTACGAGCAGTACTTC. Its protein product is CASSSGGRGSYEQYF.

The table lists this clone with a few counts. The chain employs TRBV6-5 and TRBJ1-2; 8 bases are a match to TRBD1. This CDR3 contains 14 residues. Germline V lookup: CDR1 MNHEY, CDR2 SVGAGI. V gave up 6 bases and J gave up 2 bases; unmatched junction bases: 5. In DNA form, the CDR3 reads TGTGCCAGCAGATACGGACAGGGCAACTATGGCTACACCTTC. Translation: CASRYGQGNYGYTF.

The CDR3 is CASSHRLAGGDNEQFF. The CDR3 coding sequence is TGTGCCAGCAGCCACCGTCTAGCGGGTGGAGACAATGAGCAGTTCTTC. J is TRBJ2-1 and V is TRBV7-8; TRBD2 matches 8 bases. Trimming cost V 5 bases and J 5 bases; bases outside gene matches: 11. This CDR3 is built from 16 residues. Germline assignment: CDR1 SGHVS and CDR2 FQNEAQ.

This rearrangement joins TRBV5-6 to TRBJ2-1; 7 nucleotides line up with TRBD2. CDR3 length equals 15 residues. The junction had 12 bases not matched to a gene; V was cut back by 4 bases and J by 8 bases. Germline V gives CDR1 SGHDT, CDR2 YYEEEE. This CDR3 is CASSNPLRGRDEQFF. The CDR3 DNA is TGTGCCAGCAGCAATCCGTTACGAGGGAGGGATGAGCAGTTCTTC. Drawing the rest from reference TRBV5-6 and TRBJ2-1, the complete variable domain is DAGVTQSPTHLIKTRGQQVTLRCSPKSGHDTVSWYQQALGQGPQFIFQYYEEEERQRGNFPDRFSGHQFPNYSSELNVNALLLGDSALYLCASSNPLRGRDEQFFGPGTRLTVL.

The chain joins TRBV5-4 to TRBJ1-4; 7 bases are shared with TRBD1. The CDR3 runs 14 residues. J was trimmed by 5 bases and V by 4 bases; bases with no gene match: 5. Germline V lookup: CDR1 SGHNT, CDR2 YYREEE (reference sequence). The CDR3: CASSPGGGNEKLFF. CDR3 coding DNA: TGTGCCAGCAGCCCCGGAGGGGGCAATGAAAAACTGTTTTTT.

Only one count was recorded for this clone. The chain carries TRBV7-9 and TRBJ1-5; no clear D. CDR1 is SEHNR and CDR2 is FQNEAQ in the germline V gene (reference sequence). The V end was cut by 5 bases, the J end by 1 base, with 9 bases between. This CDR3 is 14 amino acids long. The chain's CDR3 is CASSATPSNQPQHF. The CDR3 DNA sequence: TGTGCCAGCAGCGCCACACCCAGCAATCAGCCCCAGCATTTT.

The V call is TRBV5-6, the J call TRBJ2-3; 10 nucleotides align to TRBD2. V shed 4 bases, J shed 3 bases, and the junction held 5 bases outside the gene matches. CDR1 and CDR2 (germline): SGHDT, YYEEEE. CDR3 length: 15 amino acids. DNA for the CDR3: TGTGCCAGCAGCCTAGCGGGAGTAAGGACAGATACGCAGTATTTT. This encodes CASSLAGVRTDTQYF.

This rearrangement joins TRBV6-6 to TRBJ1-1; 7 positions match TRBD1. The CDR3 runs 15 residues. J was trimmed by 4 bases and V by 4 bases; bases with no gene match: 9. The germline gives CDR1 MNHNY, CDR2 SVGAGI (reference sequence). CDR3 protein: CASSSGTAYGTEAFF. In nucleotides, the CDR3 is TGTGCCAGCAGTTCCGGGACAGCCTATGGCACTGAAGCTTTCTTT.

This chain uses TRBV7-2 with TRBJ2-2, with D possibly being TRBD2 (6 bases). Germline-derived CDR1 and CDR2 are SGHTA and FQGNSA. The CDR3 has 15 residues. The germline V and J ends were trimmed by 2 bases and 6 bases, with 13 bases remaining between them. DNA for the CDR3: TGTGCCAGCAGCTTATTGCCGGGAGATCCCGGGGAGCTGTTTTTT. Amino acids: CASSLLPGDPGELFF. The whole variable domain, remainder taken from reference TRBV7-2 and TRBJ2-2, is GAGVSQSPSNKVTEKGKDVELRCDPISGHTALYWYRQSLGQGLEFLIYFQGNSAPDKSGLPSDRFSAERTGGSVSTLTIQRTQQEDSAVYLCASSLLPGDPGELFFGEGSRLTVL.